This T cell receptor (beta chain) was profiled in a study of radiotherapy plus CTLA-4 blockade in lung cancer. Overall study context: Overall, less than 20% of patients showed an objective response, while over 30% attained disease control.

Concerning this clone: The target antigen is unknown.

Sequencing was performed with immunoSEQ multiplex PCR; in TCRdb, only in-frame clones are kept and a portion is missing. The data hold about 66,000 clones, with approximately 80% observed a single time. Those patients who had chemo-refractory metastatic non-small-cell lung cancer were given focal radiation along with CTLA-4 blockade through ipilimumab. The study's findings and limits: Subsequent to radiotherapy plus ipilimumab, tumor-derived TCR clones underwent expansion in blood. Early blood T cell clone dynamics, with interferon-beta, were reported to best predict response.

This TCR came from a human donor with non-small cell lung cancer who had a partial response to radiotherapy plus ipilimumab. The sequencing used peripheral blood, collected from a patient treated with radiotherapy plus ipilimumab.

CDR3 DNA: TGTGCCAGTAAGACCACAGCGGCCACCTACGAGCAGTACTTC. Amino acids: CASKTTAATYEQYF. This rearrangement joins TRBV11-2 to TRBJ2-7, with a possible D match to TRBD2 (5 bases). Trimming stripped 9 bases from V and 2 bases from J, with 17 bases between. Germline-derived CDR1 and CDR2 are SGHAT and FQNNGV. The CDR3 has 14 amino acids.